This T cell receptor beta chain comes out of a study of shared clonotypes between healthy human individuals. The CDR3 runs 14 residues. V shed 0 bases and J shed 3 bases, with 10 bases lying between them. CDR1 is SGHNT and CDR2 is YYREEE in the germline V gene (reference sequence). Some clones are missing from TCRdb's copy, which holds only in-frame ones; the method was immunoSEQ multiplex PCR. The repertoire holds over a million clones, approximately 72% seen once, with approximately 1.5% in the top ten. All donors were healthy HIV-negative adults lacking recent acute infections or vaccinations. The TCR sequence derives from a man aged 18 to 30 in good health. V usage is TRBV5-4 and J usage is TRBJ2-7; tentatively, D is TRBD1 (5 bases). The sample taken for sequencing was memory CD4+ T cells sorted from blood. Subset indicated: CD45RA-negative fraction. The CDR3: CASSLGGAIYEQYF. CDR3 coding DNA: TGTGCCAGCAGCTTGGGTGGGGCTATCTACGAGCAGTACTTC.